The clone carrying this TCR beta chain was observed at least ten times. The data stem from a study of T cells after yellow fever vaccination. About the study: Where fractions had low cell numbers, libraries were prepared from them with the SMART-Seq v4 Ultra Low Input RNA kit.

TCRdb re-analysed the 5' RACE reads in MiXCR, keeping a single row per CDR3 protein. The sample consists of 230,000 or so distinct CDR3 sequences, more than 3.5% of them appearing once. This specimen consisted of PBMCs, obtained 15 days after the yellow fever booster vaccination. The receptor's source is a man younger than 35 who received the YFV17D yellow fever vaccine.

The CDR3 protein is CASSYASGSSYNEQFF. CDR3 nucleotides: TGTGCCAGCAGCTACGCAAGCGGGAGCTCCTACAATGAGCAGTTCTTC. V and J are TRBV11-2 and TRBJ2-1, with 8 bases identical to TRBD2. Germline values: CDR1 SGHAT, CDR2 FQNNGV. Trimming removed 4 bases from V and 0 bases from J; junction bases left unmatched: 5. The CDR3 totals 16 residues.